This TCR beta chain was retrieved from a study of blood T cell repertoires in COVID-19. Study-wide context: Samples came from the United States, Italy and Spain, spanning acute and convalescent COVID-19. From T cells, B-cell-depleted T cells, or PBMCs came the material, which was cDNA or gDNA.

Per the authors' pipeline: Reference gene primer amplification gave estimated nucleated cell counts. The assay was immunoSEQ multiplex PCR, and TCRdb's table has in-frame clones only and misses some. That table gives V, J and clone size, and the DNA gave D and trimming. The repertoire has 150,000 to 200,000 clones, approximately 90% of them found once; the top ten carry around 3.9%. The V and J ends lost 4 bases and 5 bases respectively, with 14 bases between them. This CDR3 comprises 15 residues. Germline V lookup: CDR1 MDHEN, CDR2 SYDVKM. This TCR came from a woman between 55 and 75 years old who had recovered from COVID-19. This rearrangement joins TRBV28 to TRBJ2-2; D perhaps matches TRBD1 (6 bases). Source material: peripheral blood. As DNA, the CDR3 is TGTGCCAGCAGTTCGCCGGCGACAGGTACCGGGGAGCTGTTTTTT. It encodes CASSSPATGTGELFF.